One sample yielded the 15 T cell receptor beta chains listed below, sequenced in a study of PD-1 blockade in classical Hodgkin lymphoma. Method: immunoSEQ multiplex PCR; TCRdb's copy keeps in-frame clones and lacks some. The sample holds more than 40,000 clones; roughly 80% are singletons and the top ten take 19%. Time point reported: cycle 4 day 1 (C4D1), after five to seven weeks of nivolumab. Patients all relapsed after autologous stem cell transplantation, and there was variation in brentuximab vedotin exposure. Specimen: peripheral blood mononuclear cells (PBMCs), collected before the fourth cycle of nivolumab. These receptors originate from a human donor with classical Hodgkin lymphoma.

The chain has TRBV18 and TRBJ1-6, with D tentatively TRBD1 (5 bases). Per germline, CDR1 KGHSH and CDR2 LQKENI. The CDR3 length is 16 residues. V was pared by 1 base and J by 8 bases, with 15 bases between. CDR3 sequence reads: CASSPLFRQNHSPLHF. The CDR3 DNA reads as TGTGCCAGCTCACCACTGTTTCGACAGAACCATTCACCCCTCCACTTT.

The chain couples TRBV6-5 to TRBJ2-7, with 9 bases identical to TRBD1. Trimming at V came to 4 bases and at J to 5 bases, leaving 6 bases not matched to a gene. The CDR3 is 14 amino acids. Germline V CDR1 and CDR2: MNHEY, SVGAGI. The CDR3 nucleotides read TGTGCCAGCAGTTTGGGGACAGGGATGAACGAGCAGTACTTC. The encoded protein is CASSLGTGMNEQYF.

Of note for this clone: At the DNA level, this CDR3 is encoded by other sequences in the same sample as well. V usage is TRBV19 and J usage is TRBJ2-7, with 11 bases lining up with TRBD2. With V trimmed by 4 bases and J by 7 bases, 3 bases remained unmatched. Germline V gives CDR1 LNHDA, CDR2 SQIVND (reference sequence). The CDR3 is 13 amino acids. The CDR3 DNA reads TGTGCCAGTAGTACCCGGACTAGCGGGGAGCAGTACTTC. Protein: CASSTRTSGEQYF.

The chain combines TRBV27 with TRBJ2-2, with D possibly matching TRBD2 (5 bases). The CDR3 extends over 16 amino acids. The V end was cut by 5 bases, the J end by 0 bases, with 13 bases between. From germline, CDR1 is MNHEY and CDR2 SMNVEV (reference sequence). The CDR3 DNA reads as TGTGCCAGCAGTCGGAGGAGGCCAGCGAACACCGGGGAGCTGTTTTTT. Translation gives CASSRRRPANTGELFF.

The J gene is TRBJ1-1, the V gene TRBV5-1, with D possibly being TRBD1 (5 bases). Deletions cut 0 bases from V and 0 bases from J, with 12 bases between. Germline lookup yields CDR1 SGHRS and CDR2 YFSETQ. This CDR3 contains 16 residues. CDR3 protein: CASSLEGAGLNTEAFF. The CDR3 DNA sequence: TGCGCCAGCAGCTTGGAGGGTGCGGGGCTGAACACTGAAGCTTTCTTT.

This chain joins TRBV4-1 and TRBJ1-2; D might be TRBD1 (6 bases). The germline gives CDR1 MGHRA, CDR2 YSYEKL. Trimming removed 11 bases from V and 4 bases from J, with 20 bases in between. This CDR3 is 14 amino acids long. The chain's CDR3 is CAGQADRTTYGYTF. The CDR3 DNA follows: TGCGCCGGTCAAGCGGACAGAACCACCTATGGCTACACCTTC.

The chain uses TRBV7-3 and TRBJ2-3; 9 bases are shared with TRBD2. CDR1 and CDR2 (germline): SGHTA, FQGTGA. Trimming removed 5 bases from V and 7 bases from J; junction bases left unmatched: 10. This CDR3 comprises 15 residues. This CDR3 is CASSGPGLALNTQYF. CDR3 DNA sequence: TGTGCCAGCAGCGGACCGGGACTAGCTCTAAATACGCAGTATTTT.

The count of this clone is one. The CDR3 sequence is CASSAHPRRQDETF. CDR3 DNA sequence: TGTGCCAGCAGCGCCCACCCCCGGAGACAGGACGAAACCTTC. V and J are TRBV9 and TRBJ1-2; TRBD1 is a possible D gene (6 bases). Trimming took off 3 bases at V and 14 bases at J, with 23 bases between the two ends. This CDR3 is built from 14 residues. In germline, CDR1 is SGDLS, CDR2 YYNGEE.

V gene TRBV6-1 combines with J gene TRBJ2-7; TRBD2 matches 8 bases. This CDR3 is built from 14 residues. Germline V gene sequence: CDR1 MNHNS, CDR2 SASEGT. J was trimmed by 2 bases and V by 6 bases; bases with no gene match: 6. The CDR3 spells CASSLSGGTYEQYF. The CDR3 DNA reads TGTGCCAGCAGCTTGAGCGGGGGAACCTACGAGCAGTACTTC.

This clone turned up a few times. The V gene is TRBV18, the J gene TRBJ1-5; D remains ambiguous. V was clipped by 6 bases and J by 3 bases, with 15 bases between them. This CDR3 region has 15 residues. The V gene's germline CDR1 is KGHSH and CDR2 LQKENI. This CDR3 reads CASSPRQAINQPQHF. As DNA, the CDR3 is TGTGCCAGCTCCCCCCGGCAGGCGATCAATCAGCCCCAGCATTTT. Complete variable domain (other parts from reference TRBV18 and TRBJ1-5): NAGVMQNPRHLVRRRGQEARLRCSPMKGHSHVYWYRQLPEEGLKFMVYLQKENIIDESGMPKERFSAEFPKEGPSILRIQQVVRGDSAAYFCASSPRQAINQPQHFGDGTRLSIL.

The chain links TRBV5-1 to TRBJ2-5; D not certain. Gene TRBJ2-7 matches the end of the DNA better, so the J call may be wrong. Germline V CDR1 and CDR2: SGHRS, YFSETQ. There are 14 residues in the CDR3. Written as DNA, the CDR3 is TGCGCCAGCAGCTTGGACTTTACTTCCTACGAGCAGTACTTC. Residues: CASSLDFTSYEQYF.

The chain links TRBV30 to TRBJ1-1; tentatively, D is TRBD1 (6 bases). There are 13 residues in the CDR3. Deletions cut 0 bases from V and 3 bases from J, with 8 bases between. Germline V gene lookup returns CDR1 GTSNPN and CDR2 SVGIG (reference sequence). This chain's CDR3 is CAWSVQGDTEAFF. DNA for the CDR3: TGTGCCTGGAGTGTACAGGGAGACACTGAAGCTTTCTTT.

The J gene is TRBJ1-2, the V gene TRBV18, with a possible D match to TRBD1 (5 bases). This CDR3 region has 15 residues. The germline V gene has CDR1 KGHSH and CDR2 LQKENI. Trimming took off 0 bases at V and 8 bases at J, with 16 bases between the two ends. CDR3 in amino acids: CASSPPSAGGGGYTF. For the CDR3, the DNA is TGTGCCAGCTCACCACCATCAGCCGGGGGAGGGGGCTACACCTTC.

The chain joins TRBV27 to TRBJ2-7; TRBD1 might be the D (6 bases). V was clipped by 4 bases and J by 0 bases, with 19 bases between them. The germline CDR1 and CDR2 sequences are MNHEY and SMNVEV (reference sequence). The CDR3 loop spans 17 amino acids. Here the CDR3 DNA reads TGTGCCAGCAGTTCCCTCCGCCTAACAGGGCGCTCCTACGAGCAGTACTTC. It codes for CASSSLRLTGRSYEQYF.

This clone occurred once. The V and J genes are TRBV5-1 and TRBJ1-1, with D unclear. CDR3 length: 14 residues. The V end lost 0 bases, the J end lost 1 base, and 7 bases lay between the germline ends. Germline V lookup: CDR1 SGHRS, CDR2 YFSETQ. In DNA form, the CDR3 reads TGCGCCAGCAGCTTGGAAGCCGCGAACACTGAAGCTTTCTTT. As protein: CASSLEAANTEAFF.